This T cell receptor (beta chain) was identified in a study of cytomegalovirus exposure and HLA in healthy donors. About this clone: Other nucleotide sequences in the sample specify the same CDR3.

From germline, CDR1 is SGHRS and CDR2 YFSETQ. The germline V and J ends were trimmed by 0 bases and 2 bases, with 6 bases remaining between them. The CDR3 totals 15 residues. Generated by immunoSEQ multiplex PCR, the TCRdb table keeps only in-frame clones and is missing some. Of 300,000 or so clones listed, roughly 90% were seen once; the top ten hold more than 0.95%. This TCR was recovered from a man younger than 40 in good health and CMV-seronegative. The chain employs TRBV5-1 and TRBJ2-6, with D maybe TRBD2 (6 bases). The sample comprised PBMCs. The CDR3: CASSLGGTGANVLTF. CDR3 sequence (DNA): TGCGCCAGCAGCTTGGGCGGGACTGGGGCCAACGTCCTGACTTTC.